The rows below give T cell receptor beta chains drawn from one sample of a study of blood T cell repertoires in COVID-19. TCRdb keeps only in-frame clones here, not all; method: immunoSEQ multiplex PCR. The repertoire holds 300,000 to 350,000 clones, with around 90% as singletons. Sequencing was carried out using PBMCs or T cells enriched from blood (not recorded which). The receptors originated from a young woman with acute COVID-19. CDR3s include the opening cysteine and the closing phenylalanine or tryptophan. A D gene is named only where the DNA matches it firmly. Not all rows give a size; the values are once, few, many and, for expanded clones, a class.

>-|-|TRBJ1-1|TRBV7-9
TGTGCCAGCAGCCTTATGGTGGGCGATTGGAACACTGAAGCTTTCTTT
CASSLMVGDWNTEAFF
>-|-|TRBJ2-3|TRBV7-2
TGTGCCAGCAGCTTGAGTAGAGACACAGATACGCAGTATTTT
CASSLSRDTDTQYF
>TRBD1|-|TRBJ2-3|TRBV27
TGTGCCAGCAGTTTTGTAGGGACAGGGGGCACAGATACGCAGTATTTT
CASSFVGTGGTDTQYF
>TRBD2|-|TRBJ2-3|TRBV28
TGTGCCAGCAGTTCCCCCACGACTAGCGGGAGGGCCGAAGATACGCAGTATTTT
CASSSPTTSGRAEDTQYF
>TRBD2|-|TRBJ2-3|TRBV29-1
TGCAGCGTACTAGCGGGAGATACGCAGTATTTT
CSVLAGDTQYF
>-|-|TRBJ2-7|TRBV3-1/TRBV3-2
TGTGCCAGCAGTCAAGAGGACTTTACCGGCTACGAGCAGTACTTC
CASSQEDFTGYEQYF
>-|-|TRBJ2-5|TRBV25-1
TGTGCCAGCAGTGGGCATTTTTTGGGGGGACAGACCCAGTACTTC
CASSGHFLGGQTQYF
>-|once|TRBJ1-5|TRBV7-6
TGTGCCAGCAGCCTCGAGGACAGAAGGAGTCAGCCCCAGCATTTT
CASSLEDRRSQPQHF
>TRBD2|-|TRBJ2-1|TRBV10-3
TGTGCCATCAGTGTAGCGGGAGGGCAATCCTACAATGAGCAGTTCTTC
CAISVAGGQSYNEQFF
>-|-|TRBJ2-4|TRBV6-5
TGTGCCAGCAGTCCCCCGGGACTTACTCGAAACATTCAGTACTTC
CASSPPGLTRNIQYF
>-|-|TRBJ1-4|TRBV19
TGTGCCAGTAGTATGCAACAGGGTTTGAGTGAAAAACTGTTTTTT
CASSMQQGLSEKLFF
>-|-|TRBJ2-7|TRBV19
TGTGCCACCTCAGAGGACAATTTTAGATCCTACGAGCAGTACTTC
CATSEDNFRSYEQYF
>TRBD2|once|TRBJ2-1|TRBV5-8
TGTGCCAGCAGCTTTCTGACTAGCGGGAGACGTGAGCAGTTCTTC
CASSFLTSGRREQFF
>-|-|TRBJ1-2|TRBV7-2
TGTGCCAGCAGCCTAAGGACAGATGAGGGCTACACCTTC
CASSLRTDEGYTF
>TRBD1|-|TRBJ1-1|TRBV5-1
TGCGCCAGCAGCTCTAGGGGGACAGGGGGCAACACTGAAGCTTTCTTT
CASSSRGTGGNTEAFF
>-|-|TRBJ2-3|TRBV29-1
TGCAGCGTTGAAACTAGAGAATATGTACATAGCCCAGATACGCAGTATTTT
CSVETREYVHSPDTQYF
>-|-|TRBJ2-3|TRBV5-6
TGTGCCAGCAGCTTGCTAGGCGGGAGCACAGATACGCAGTATTTT
CASSLLGGSTDTQYF
>-|-|TRBJ2-7|TRBV7-8
TGTGCCAGCAGCTTACAGGGCAGTAACTCCTACGAGCAGTACTTC
CASSLQGSNSYEQYF
>-|-|TRBJ1-2|TRBV29-1
TGCAGCGTTGGGACACCAGCGGGCTACACCTTC
CSVGTPAGYTF
>-|-|TRBJ1-1|TRBV5-6
TGTGCCAGCAGCTTGTCCGGCTCGCGGCGAGCTTTCTTT
CASSLSGSRRAFF
>-|-|TRBJ2-7|TRBV9
TGTGCCAGCAGCGTAGGACCGGGAGACTCCTACGAGCAGTACTTC
CASSVGPGDSYEQYF
>-|few|TRBJ2-7|TRBV7-9
TGTGCCAGCAGCTTTAGCACCTACGAGCAGTACTTC
CASSFSTYEQYF
>TRBD1|-|TRBJ1-4|TRBV10-3
TGTGCCATCCGACAGGGGGCTGCTAATGAAAAACTGTTTTTT
CAIRQGAANEKLFF
>TRBD1|once|TRBJ1-1|TRBV29-1
TGCAGCGTTTTTCCGGGACAGTTAAAAGCTTTCTTT
CSVFPGQLKAFF
>TRBD1|-|TRBJ2-7|TRBV6-5
TGTGCCAGCTCAGGGACAGGACCCTACGAGCAGTACTTC
CASSGTGPYEQYF
>-|few|TRBJ1-1|TRBV28
TGTGCCAGCAGTTTTAGGGGGTCCGTTGAAGCTTTCTTT
CASSFRGSVEAFF
>-|-|TRBJ1-5|TRBV30
TGTGCTTATAGTAGTTATAGCAATCAGCCCCAGCATTTT
CAYSSYSNQPQHF
>TRBD2|-|TRBJ2-1|TRBV19
TGTGCCAGTAGTATCCTAACCGGGGGGAATGAGCAGTTCTTC
CASSILTGGNEQFF
>TRBD2|-|TRBJ2-5|TRBV6-5
TGTGCCAGCAGTTACCCCCCCCTAGCGGAACAAGAGACCCAGTACTTC
CASSYPPLAEQETQYF
>-|few|TRBJ2-6|TRBV18
TGTGCCAGCTCACCGAACAGGACCCCATCCTCTGGGGCCAACGTCCTGACTTTC
CASSPNRTPSSGANVLTF
>TRBD1|-|TRBJ1-1|TRBV12-3/TRBV12-4
TGTGCCACCCAAAGACAGGGGAGGACTGAAGCTTTCTTT
CATQRQGRTEAFF
>TRBD2|-|TRBJ2-2|TRBV28
TGTGCCAGCAGTCCCCTAGCGGGAATGAGCACCGGGGAGCTGTTTTTT
CASSPLAGMSTGELFF
>-|once|TRBJ2-5|TRBV29-1
TGCAGCGTCCCGGGACCGGGGAGGGAGACCCAGTACTTC
CSVPGPGRETQYF
>-|-|TRBJ2-7|TRBV2
TGTGCCAGCAGTGACTCGGGGAACTACGAGCAGTACTTC
CASSDSGNYEQYF
>TRBD1|-|TRBJ2-7|TRBV28
TGTGCCAGCAGTTTAGGACAGGGTTCTGGCGAGCAGTACTTC
CASSLGQGSGEQYF
>-|-|TRBJ1-2|TRBV3-1/TRBV3-2
TGTGCCAGCAGCCAGGGTGGGGCTAGTGGCTACACCTTC
CASSQGGASGYTF
>-|-|TRBJ1-1|TRBV2
TGTGCCAGCAGGGACAGATTGAACACTGAAGCTTTCTTT
CASRDRLNTEAFF
>TRBD1|-|TRBJ2-7|TRBV5-4
TGTGCCAGCGGATTGGGACAGGGCTCCTACGAGCAGTACTTC
CASGLGQGSYEQYF
>-|-|TRBJ1-5|TRBV10-3
TGTGCCATCAAAGGGGAGGGCAATCAGCCCCAGCATTTT
CAIKGEGNQPQHF
>TRBD2|few|TRBJ2-1|TRBV28
TGTGCCAGCAGTTTCTTTTTCCTTACTAGCGGAGGCAGCTCCTACAATGAGCAGTTCTTC
CASSFFFLTSGGSSYNEQFF
>TRBD1|once|TRBJ1-1|TRBV5-4
TGTGCCAGCAGCCCACAGGGGATGAACACTGAAGCTTTCTTT
CASSPQGMNTEAFF
>-|few|TRBJ1-1|TRBV20-1
TGCAGTGCCCCGACCTGGGCGGCTTTCTTT
CSAPTWAAFF
>TRBD2|-|TRBJ2-7|TRBV29-1
TGCAGCGTGGGACTTGGCGGGAGCGTCGAGCAGTACTTC
CSVGLGGSVEQYF
>TRBD2|once|TRBJ2-7|TRBV3-1/TRBV3-2
TGTGCCAGCAGCGCGGGACTAGAAGGCGAGCAGTACTTC
CASSAGLEGEQYF
>TRBD1|-|TRBJ2-2|TRBV19
TGTGCCAGTAGTATGTCTGGGACAGGGACGAACACCGGGGAGCTGTTTTTT
CASSMSGTGTNTGELFF
>-|-|TRBJ2-1|TRBV11-1
TGTGCCAGCGCTATCAAGCCCAACAATGAGCAGTTCTTC
CASAIKPNNEQFF
>-|once|TRBJ2-1|TRBV5-1
TGCGCCAGCAGCTTGGTCCGAATCGGGGACTACAATGAGCAGTTCTTC
CASSLVRIGDYNEQFF
>-|-|TRBJ1-2|TRBV7-9
TGTGCCAGCAGCTTAGGTATCAGATCCGGGGGGCAGTATGGCTACACCTTC
CASSLGIRSGGQYGYTF
>-|-|TRBJ2-3|TRBV19
TGTGCCAGTAGTCCAGGCCCCACAGATACGCAGTATTTT
CASSPGPTDTQYF
>-|once|TRBJ2-7|TRBV10-2
TGCGCCAGCAGTGAGTCGGGGCTGTCCTACGAGCAGTACTTC
CASSESGLSYEQYF
>TRBD2|-|TRBJ2-1|TRBV24-1
TGTGCCACCTCAGATAGCGGGAGCTCCTACAATGAGCAGTTCTTC
CATSDSGSSYNEQFF
>-|-|TRBJ1-2|TRBV24-1
TGTGCCACCAGTGATGAGGGCCGGACCTATGGCTACACCTTC
CATSDEGRTYGYTF
>-|-|TRBJ2-1|TRBV20-1
TGCAGTGTCCTCGAGGGTGATGAGCAGTTCTTC
CSVLEGDEQFF
>-|-|TRBJ2-7|TRBV4-1
TGCGCCAGCAGCCAAGAACCCCATGCTCCGGGGAGCTACGAGCAGTACTTC
CASSQEPHAPGSYEQYF
>TRBD1|-|TRBJ1-1|TRBV11-1
TGTGCCAGCAGCTTTTACCAGGGGGCGAGCACTGAAGCTTTCTTT
CASSFYQGASTEAFF
>TRBD1|-|TRBJ2-7|TRBV28
TGTGCCAGCGGAGGGACAGGGGGCTACGAGCAGTACTTC
CASGGTGGYEQYF
>-|-|TRBJ1-1|TRBV9
TGTGCCAGCAGCCTAGCCATCGAGGGAGGGAACACTGAAGCTTTCTTT
CASSLAIEGGNTEAFF